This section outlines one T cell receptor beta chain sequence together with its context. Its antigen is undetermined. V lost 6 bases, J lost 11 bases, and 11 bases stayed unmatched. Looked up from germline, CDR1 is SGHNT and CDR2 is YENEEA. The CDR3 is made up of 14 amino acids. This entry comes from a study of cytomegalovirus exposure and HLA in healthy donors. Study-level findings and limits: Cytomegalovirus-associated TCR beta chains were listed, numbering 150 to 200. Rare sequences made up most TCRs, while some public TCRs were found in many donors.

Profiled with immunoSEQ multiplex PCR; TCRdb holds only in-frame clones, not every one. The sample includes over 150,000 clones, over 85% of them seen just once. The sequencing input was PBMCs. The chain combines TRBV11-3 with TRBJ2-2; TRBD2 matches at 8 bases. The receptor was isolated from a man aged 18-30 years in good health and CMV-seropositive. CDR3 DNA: TGTGCCAGCAGACATGGACTAGCCTCCAGTGAGCTGTTTTTT. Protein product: CASRHGLASSELFF.